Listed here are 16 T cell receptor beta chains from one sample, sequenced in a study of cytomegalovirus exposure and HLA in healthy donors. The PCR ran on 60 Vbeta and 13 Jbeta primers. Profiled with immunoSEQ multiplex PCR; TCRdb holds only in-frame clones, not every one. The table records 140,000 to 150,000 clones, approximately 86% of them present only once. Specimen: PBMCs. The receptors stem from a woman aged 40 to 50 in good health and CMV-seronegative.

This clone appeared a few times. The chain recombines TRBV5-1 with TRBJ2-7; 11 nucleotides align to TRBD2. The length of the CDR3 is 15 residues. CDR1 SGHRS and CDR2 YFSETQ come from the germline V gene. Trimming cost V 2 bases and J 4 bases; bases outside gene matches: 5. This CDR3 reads CASSFDLAGGYEQYF. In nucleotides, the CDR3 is TGCGCCAGCAGCTTCGACCTAGCGGGAGGTTACGAGCAGTACTTC. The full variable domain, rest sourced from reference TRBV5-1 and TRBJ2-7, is KAGVTQTPRYLIKTRGQQVTLSCSPISGHRSVSWYQQTPGQGLQFLFEYFSETQRNKGNFPGRFSGRQFSNSRSEMNVSTLELGDSALYLCASSFDLAGGYEQYFGPGTRLTVT.

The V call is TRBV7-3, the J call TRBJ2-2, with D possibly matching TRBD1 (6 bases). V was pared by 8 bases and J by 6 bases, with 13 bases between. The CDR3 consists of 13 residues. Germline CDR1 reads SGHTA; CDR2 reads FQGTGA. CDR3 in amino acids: CASSLTGPGELFF. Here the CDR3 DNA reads TGTGCCAGCTCGTTGACAGGCCCCGGGGAGCTGTTTTTT.

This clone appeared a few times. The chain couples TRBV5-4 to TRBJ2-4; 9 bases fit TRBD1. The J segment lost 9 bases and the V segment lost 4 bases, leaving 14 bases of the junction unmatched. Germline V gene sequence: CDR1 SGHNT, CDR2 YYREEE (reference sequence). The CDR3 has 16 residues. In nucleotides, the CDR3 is TGTGCCAGCAGCCGGGATCCGGACAGGGGTTCGAGCATTCAGTACTTC. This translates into CASSRDPDRGSSIQYF.

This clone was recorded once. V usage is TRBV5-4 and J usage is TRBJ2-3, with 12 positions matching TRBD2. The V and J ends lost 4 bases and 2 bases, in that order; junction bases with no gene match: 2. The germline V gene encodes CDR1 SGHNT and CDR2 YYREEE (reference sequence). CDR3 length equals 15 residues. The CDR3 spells CASSRLAGVTDTQYF. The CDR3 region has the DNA TGTGCCAGCAGCCGACTAGCGGGAGTCACAGATACGCAGTATTTT.

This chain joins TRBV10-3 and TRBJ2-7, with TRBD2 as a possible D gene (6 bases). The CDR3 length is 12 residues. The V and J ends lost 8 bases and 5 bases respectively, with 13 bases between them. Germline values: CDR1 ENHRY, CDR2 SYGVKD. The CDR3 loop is CAIGGTSDEQYF. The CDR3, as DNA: TGTGCCATCGGCGGGACCAGCGACGAGCAGTACTTC.

For the CDR3, the DNA is TGTGCCAGTAGTAGGGGGACTGGGGGCTACAATGAGCAGTTCTTC. Its translation is CASSRGTGGYNEQFF. The chain links TRBV19 to TRBJ2-1, with D perhaps TRBD2 (6 bases). Germline lookup yields CDR1 LNHDA and CDR2 SQIVND (reference sequence). The CDR3 has 15 amino acids. V gave up 4 bases and J gave up 3 bases, with 13 bases separating them.

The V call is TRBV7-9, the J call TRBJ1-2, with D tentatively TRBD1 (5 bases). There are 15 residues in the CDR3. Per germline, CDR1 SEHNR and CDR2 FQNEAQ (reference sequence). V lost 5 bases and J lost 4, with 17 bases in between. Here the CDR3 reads CASSAPTVPLYGYTF. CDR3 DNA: TGTGCCAGCAGCGCTCCGACAGTACCCCTCTATGGCTACACCTTC.

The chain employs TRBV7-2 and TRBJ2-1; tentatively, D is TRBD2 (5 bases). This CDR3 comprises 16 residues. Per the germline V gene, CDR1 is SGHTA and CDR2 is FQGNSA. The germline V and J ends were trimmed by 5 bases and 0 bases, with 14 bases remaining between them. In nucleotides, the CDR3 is TGTGCCAGCAGCCCCACTGGAGGTAGCTCCTACAATGAGCAGTTCTTC. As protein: CASSPTGGSSYNEQFF.

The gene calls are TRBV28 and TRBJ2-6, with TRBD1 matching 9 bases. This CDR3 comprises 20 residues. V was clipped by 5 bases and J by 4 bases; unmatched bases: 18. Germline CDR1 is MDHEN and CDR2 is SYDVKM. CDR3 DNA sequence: TGTGCCAGCAGTACCACAGGGGGCATACCTGCCCGGGGGGGGGCCAACGTCCTGACTTTC. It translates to CASSTTGGIPARGGANVLTF.

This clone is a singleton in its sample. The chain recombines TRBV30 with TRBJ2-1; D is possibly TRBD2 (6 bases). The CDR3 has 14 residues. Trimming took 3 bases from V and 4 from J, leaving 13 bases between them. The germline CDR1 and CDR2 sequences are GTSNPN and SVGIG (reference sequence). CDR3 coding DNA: TGTGCCTGGAGATCGTGGGAGGCGTACAATGAGCAGTTCTTC. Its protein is CAWRSWEAYNEQFF.

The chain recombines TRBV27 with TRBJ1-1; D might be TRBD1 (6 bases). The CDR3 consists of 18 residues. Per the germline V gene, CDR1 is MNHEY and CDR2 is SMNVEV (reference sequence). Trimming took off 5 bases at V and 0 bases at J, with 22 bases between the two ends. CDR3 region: CASSRRRQAAEVNTEAFF. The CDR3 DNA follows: TGTGCCAGCAGTAGAAGAAGACAGGCGGCGGAGGTGAACACTGAAGCTTTCTTT.

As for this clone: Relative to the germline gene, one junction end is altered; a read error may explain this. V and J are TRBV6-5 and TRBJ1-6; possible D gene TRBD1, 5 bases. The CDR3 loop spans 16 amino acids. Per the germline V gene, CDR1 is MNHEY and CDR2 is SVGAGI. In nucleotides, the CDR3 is TGTGCCAGCAGTAACTCCCCTGGGGCCTCGTATTCACCCCTCCACTTT. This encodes CASSNSPGASYSPLHF.

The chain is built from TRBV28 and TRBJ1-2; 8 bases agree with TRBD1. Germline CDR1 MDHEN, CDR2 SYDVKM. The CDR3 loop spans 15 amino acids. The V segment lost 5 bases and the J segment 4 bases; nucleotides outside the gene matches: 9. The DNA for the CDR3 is TGTGCCAGCAGTAGACAGGGGTTCTGGGGCTATGGCTACACCTTC. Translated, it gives CASSRQGFWGYGYTF.

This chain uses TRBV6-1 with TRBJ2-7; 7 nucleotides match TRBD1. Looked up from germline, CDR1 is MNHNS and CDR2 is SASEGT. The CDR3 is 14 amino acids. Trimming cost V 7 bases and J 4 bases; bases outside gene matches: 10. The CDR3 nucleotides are TGTGCCAGCACTGTTCGGCAGGGGGAATACGAGCAGTACTTC. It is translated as CASTVRQGEYEQYF.

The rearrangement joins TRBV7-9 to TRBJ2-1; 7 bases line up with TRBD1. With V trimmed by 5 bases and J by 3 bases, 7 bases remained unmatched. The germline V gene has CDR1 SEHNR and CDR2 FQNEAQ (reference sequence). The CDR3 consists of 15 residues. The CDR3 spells CASSVPRDSYNEQFF. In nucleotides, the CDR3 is TGTGCCAGCAGCGTACCCCGGGACAGCTACAATGAGCAGTTCTTC.

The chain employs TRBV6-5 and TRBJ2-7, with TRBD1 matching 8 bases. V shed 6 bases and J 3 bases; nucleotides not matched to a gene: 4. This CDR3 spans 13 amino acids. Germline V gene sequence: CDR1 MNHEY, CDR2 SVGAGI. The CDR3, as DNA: TGTGCCAGCAGCCCCGACAGGGGCTACGAGCAGTACTTC. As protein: CASSPDRGYEQYF.